This T cell receptor beta chain appears in the sequencing data of a study of technical replicates of blood from a few donors. Using immunoSEQ multiplex PCR, the repertoire was profiled, and TCRdb retains in-frame clones only, with some absent. The profile shows tens of thousands of clones, 90% of them singletons. Germline assignment: CDR1 SGHRS and CDR2 YFSETQ. Trimming shortened V by 5 bases and J by 5 bases, and 13 bases separated the two germline ends. This CDR3 is built from 14 residues. Sequenced material: PBMCs. This chain links TRBV5-1 with TRBJ1-4; possible D gene TRBD1, 6 bases. The sequence came from a human donor in good health. Some clones in this sample may be carry-over from other donors' samples. The CDR3 sequence: CASRGTGQNEKLFF. CDR3 nucleotide sequence: TGCGCCAGCAGAGGAACAGGGCAGAATGAAAAACTGTTTTTT.